Each of the 8 T cell receptor beta chains below was sequenced from the same sample in a study of blood T cell repertoires in COVID-19. The data were produced by immunoSEQ multiplex PCR, yet TCRdb's version contains in-frame clones alone and is incomplete. The sample lists under 70,000 clones, about 85% occurring once. Sequenced sample: peripheral blood. These TCRs come from a woman of 80 years or more with acute or convalescent COVID-19.

The chain recombines TRBV5-1 with TRBJ1-2; possible D gene TRBD1, 6 bases. The CDR3 consists of 15 residues. Germline V gene data show CDR1 as SGHRS and CDR2 as YFSETQ. V dropped 0 bases and J dropped 2 bases, with 11 bases sitting between them. CDR3 loop: CASSLGVGGNYGYTF. Written as DNA, the CDR3 is TGCGCCAGCAGCTTGGGTGTAGGGGGAAACTATGGCTACACCTTC. Full variable domain (missing parts from reference TRBV5-1 and TRBJ1-2): KAGVTQTPRYLIKTRGQQVTLSCSPISGHRSVSWYQQTPGQGLQFLFEYFSETQRNKGNFPGRFSGRQFSNSRSEMNVSTLELGDSALYLCASSLGVGGNYGYTFGSGTRLTVV.

V usage is TRBV5-5 and J usage is TRBJ1-6; maybe TRBD1 (6 bases). The V end lost 4 bases, the J end lost 1 base, and 9 bases lay between the germline ends. Per the germline V gene, CDR1 is SGHKS and CDR2 is YYEKEE (reference sequence). This CDR3 has 15 amino acids. CDR3 region: CASSPDSSYNSPLHF. CDR3 sequence (DNA): TGTGCCAGCAGCCCGGACAGTTCCTATAATTCACCCCTCCACTTT.

The V gene is TRBV6-6, the J gene TRBJ1-1; D unclear. The CDR3 length is 21 residues. Germline values: CDR1 MNHNY, CDR2 SVGAGI (reference sequence). V was cut by 5 bases and J by 1 base, with 32 bases left in between. Written as DNA, the CDR3 is TGTGCCAGCAGTCAACGACCATTAGGGTGGGAGGGTGGAACGTCGAACACTGAAGCTTTCTTT. Translating gives CASSQRPLGWEGGTSNTEAFF.

This chain connects TRBV18 to TRBJ1-2, with a weak D call TRBD1 (5 bases). Germline loops: CDR1 KGHSH, CDR2 LQKENI. V lost 2 bases and J lost 5, with 15 bases in between. The CDR3 contains 15 residues. CDR3 sequence reads: CASSPDGSGGYGYTF. CDR3 sequence (DNA): TGTGCCAGCTCACCAGATGGCAGCGGGGGTTATGGCTACACCTTC.

The rearrangement links TRBV5-4 to TRBJ2-6, with TRBD2 as a possible D gene (5 bases). Deletions cut 0 bases from V and 0 bases from J, with 10 bases between. Germline V gene data show CDR1 as SGHNT and CDR2 as YYREEE (reference sequence). The CDR3 is 17 amino acids. The CDR3 reads CASSLVGGSSGANVLTF. Written as DNA, the CDR3 is TGTGCCAGCAGCTTGGTTGGTGGGAGCTCTGGGGCCAACGTCCTGACTTTC.

The chain joins TRBV7-9 to TRBJ1-1, with TRBD1 matching 10 bases. The CDR3 length is 14 residues. Germline-derived CDR1 and CDR2 are SEHNR and FQNEAQ (reference sequence). V trimming: 4 bases; J trimming: 5 bases; junction bases outside the gene matches: 4. The CDR3 region is CASSSGQGETEAFF. CDR3 bases: TGTGCCAGCAGCTCCGGACAGGGGGAGACTGAAGCTTTCTTT.

The chain employs TRBV2 and TRBJ2-7, with D possibly being TRBD2 (6 bases). In germline, CDR1 is SNHLY, CDR2 FYNNEI. V was cut by 6 bases and J by 3 bases, with 15 bases left in between. The CDR3 runs to 14 residues. The CDR3 here is CASRTISGGYEQYF. In nucleotides, the CDR3 is TGTGCCAGCAGAACGATTAGCGGTGGCTACGAGCAGTACTTC.

The chain carries TRBV30 and TRBJ2-5; D may be TRBD1 (5 bases). The germline V gene has CDR1 GTSNPN and CDR2 SVGIG (reference sequence). The CDR3 consists of 12 residues. Trimming removed 5 bases from V and 5 bases from J, with 12 bases in between. The CDR3 is CAWAPGLETQYF. The CDR3, as DNA: TGTGCCTGGGCACCAGGGCTGGAGACCCAGTACTTC.